Sequencing of this T cell receptor beta chain was carried out in a study of OX40 agonist ivuxolimab in advanced cancers. Looking at the study overall: Each patient was given ivuxolimab into a vein every 2 weeks, at 0.01 to 10 mg/kg. Points from the study as a whole: Clonal expansion among partial responders at 0.1-3.0 mg/kg ranked near the lowest. The authors did not determine the antigen specificity of the expanded peripheral T cells.

Concerning this clone: The antigen is undetermined.

After removal of 1 base from V and 4 bases from J, the junction contained 13 bases not matched to a gene. The CDR3 is 18 amino acids. Looked up from germline, CDR1 is LGHNA and CDR2 is YSLEER. Baseline, cycle 4 day 1, and cycle 7 day 1 were the blood sampling points. Repertoires were generated with immunoSEQ multiplex PCR, while TCRdb's copy carries only in-frame clones and drops some. The sample gives some 39,000 clones, approximately 78% of which show up once; about 24% is in the top ten. Sequencing was performed on CD4+ or CD8+ T cells sorted from blood, taken in a trial of the OX40 agonist ivuxolimab. V usage is TRBV4-3 and J usage is TRBJ2-3; TRBD1 matches 8 bases. This clonotype was obtained from an adult with an advanced solid tumor such as melanoma, head and neck, liver or kidney cancer. Written as DNA, the CDR3 is TGCGCCAGCAGCCAAGGTTGGAACCAGGGGGCGCTGGCAGATACGCAGTATTTT. This gives the protein CASSQGWNQGALADTQYF.